The T cell receptor beta chain under discussion was sequenced for a study of beta chain features in type 1 diabetes (dated by TCRdb to 2017 to 2018). Regarding the research as a whole: Mean age, gender distribution, total cell number and subset yield were not different between patients and healthy donors. Across all samples, some 100,000,000 sorted cells were examined, and cell number per subset correlated strongly with RNA yield. The study compared the TCRB repertoires of sorted circulating CD4+ T cell subsets in recently diagnosed type 1 diabetes patients with those in matched healthy donors. Regulatory and stem cell-like memory subsets were obtained from only 8 patients and roughly eight healthy donors, while naive and central memory subsets were obtained from all 28 donors. What the research found in general, with its limitations: A moderate but significant shortening of TCRB CDR3 length was observed in type 1 diabetes patients in all four CD4+ subsets. Shorter templates might have been favored by PCR, but patient and control samples were amplified and corrected together, so both groups would have been affected equally by any skew. HLA sub-analyses involved small numbers of individuals, so any influence of HLA type on TCRB rearrangement remained unresolved. Because cDNA rather than genomic DNA was sequenced, highly expressing activated cells could have been over-represented, although no difference in activation and CD3 levels was found between groups. At VDJ recombination sites, type 1 diabetes patients had fewer insertions and more deleted nucleotides, which implies abnormalities in thymic rearrangement. Naive, central memory and regulatory TCRB repertoires appeared to be more similar among patients than among healthy donors.

The CDR3 contains 16 residues, cysteine and phenylalanine counted. The read is trimmed to its CDR3 DNA, 48 bases read in frame from base 1. From the germline V gene (reference sequence), CDR1 is SEHNR and CDR2 is FQNEAQ. Deletion took 2 bases off V and 0 bases off J, with a span of 8 bases between the germline ends. The entire amount of isolated RNA was reverse transcribed using the High Capacity cDNA Reverse Transcription Kit, so the sequenced TCRB transcripts were expressed ones. Deep immunoSEQ sequencing was performed on naive, central memory and regulatory T cell samples, with an average of approximately 3.9 million total reads per sample. Sorted cells were lysed in RLT buffer and RNA was extracted with DNase-treated RNeasy Micro or Mini kits, depending on cell number. To prevent cross-contamination, each cell subset was processed individually, whereas patient and healthy donor samples were processed jointly. TCRB sequences were amplified from cDNA with the immunoSEQ multiplex PCR, producing 87-bp fragments spanning the CDR3 region. Amplicons were sequenced on the Illumina HiSeq platform. In the paper's pipeline: Synthetic template baselines were used to correct PCR bias computationally, reads within Hamming distance 2 were collapsed together, and singletons that could not be merged were discarded. Reads were aligned against IMGT so that V, D and J genes, CDR3 length and insertions or deletions at six rearrangement sites could be assigned. Clonotype counts were normalized to sorted cell number within each subset before computing true diversity and Gini coefficients with the tcR R package. The overlap coefficient, calculated on TCRB nucleotide sequences, was used to measure repertoire sharing. As a proxy for the pre-selection repertoire, out-of-frame TCRB sequences from naive cells were analyzed. Not all clones reach the TCRdb copy of this immuneACCESS table, which keeps in-frame sequences only. Checked studies attribute under half of the gap to unresolved V genes and leave the rest unexplained. V and J calls plus clone size are reproduced from that table; the DNA served to infer D and trimming. The sample data list 350,000 or so clones, and around a fifth of these were observed just once. The ten largest account for 0.044% of the sample.

This clone has more than one count but fewer than ten. Its cognate antigen has yet to be identified. There are no base qualities to consult, and no much larger clone falls within one base. Each donor gave one peripheral blood draw, roughly 0.12 L on average, collected into heparinised tubes. A BD FACSAria II was used to sort naive, central memory, regulatory and stem cell-like memory CD4+ T cells with a panel that included CD45RO, CCR7, CD25, CD127, CD95 and CD27. Purity was above 95% for every sorted population. PBMCs were isolated immediately by Lymphoprep density gradient centrifugation and stained directly without culture. To minimize batch effects, samples were stained and sorted in pairs, one healthy donor with one patient per experiment.

What was sequenced was naive CD4+ T cells from blood. This sample's cell subset or site label indicates: true naive CD4+ T cells. The source of this sequence is a woman aged 18-35 years in good health. The chain joins TRBV7-9 to TRBJ1-6; no D gene is confidently identified. The CDR3 corresponds to CASSLKGGSYNSPLHF. Read as DNA, the sequence is TGTGCCAGCAGCTTAAAAGGAGGCTCCTATAATTCACCCCTCCACTTT. With all but the CDR3 taken from the reference TRBV7-9 and TRBJ1-6 genes, the full variable domain is: DTGVSQNPRHKITKRGQNVTFRCDPISEHNRLYWYRQTLGQGPEFLTYFQNEAQLEKSRLLSDRFSAERPKGSFSTLEIQRTEQGDSAMYLCASSLKGGSYNSPLHFGNGTRLTVT.